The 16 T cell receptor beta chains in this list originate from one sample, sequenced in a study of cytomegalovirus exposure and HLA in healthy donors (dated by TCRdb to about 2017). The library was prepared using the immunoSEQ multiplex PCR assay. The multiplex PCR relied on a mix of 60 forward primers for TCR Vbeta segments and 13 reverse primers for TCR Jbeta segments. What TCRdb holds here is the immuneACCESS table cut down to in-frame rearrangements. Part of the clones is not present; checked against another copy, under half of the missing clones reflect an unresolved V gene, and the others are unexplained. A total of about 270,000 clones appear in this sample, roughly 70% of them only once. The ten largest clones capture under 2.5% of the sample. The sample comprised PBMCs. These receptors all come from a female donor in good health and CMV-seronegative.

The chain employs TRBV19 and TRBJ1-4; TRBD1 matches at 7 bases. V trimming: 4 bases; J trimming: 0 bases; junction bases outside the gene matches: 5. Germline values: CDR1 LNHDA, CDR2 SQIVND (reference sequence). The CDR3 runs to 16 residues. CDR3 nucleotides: TGTGCCAGTAGTAGGAGACAGGGCCCAACTAATGAAAAACTGTTTTTT. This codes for CASSRRQGPTNEKLFF.

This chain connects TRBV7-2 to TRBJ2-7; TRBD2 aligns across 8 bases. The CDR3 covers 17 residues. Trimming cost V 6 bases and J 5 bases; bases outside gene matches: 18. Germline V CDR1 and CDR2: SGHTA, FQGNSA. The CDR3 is CASSSDPPSGLVNEQYF. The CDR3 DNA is TGTGCCAGCAGTTCAGACCCCCCCTCGGGACTAGTAAACGAGCAGTACTTC.

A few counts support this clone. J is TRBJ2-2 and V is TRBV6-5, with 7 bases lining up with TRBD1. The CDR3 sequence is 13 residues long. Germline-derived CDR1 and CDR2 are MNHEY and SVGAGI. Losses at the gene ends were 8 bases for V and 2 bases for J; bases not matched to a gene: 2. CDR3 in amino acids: CASRDSNTGELFF. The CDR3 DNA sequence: TGTGCCAGCCGGGACAGTAACACCGGGGAGCTGTTTTTT.

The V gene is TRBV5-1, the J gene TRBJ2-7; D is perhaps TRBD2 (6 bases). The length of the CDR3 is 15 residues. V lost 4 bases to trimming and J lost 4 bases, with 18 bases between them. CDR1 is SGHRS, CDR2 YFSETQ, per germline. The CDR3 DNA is TGCGCCAGCAGCCAATATAGCGGAGGGGTGTACGAGCAGTACTTC. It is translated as CASSQYSGGVYEQYF.

CDR3 sequence: CASSITGVSTDTQYF. DNA for the CDR3: TGTGCCAGTAGTATCACAGGGGTCAGCACAGATACGCAGTATTTT. V usage is TRBV19 and J usage is TRBJ2-3, with 7 nucleotides matching TRBD1. The CDR3 is 15 amino acids. With 3 bases clipped from V and 0 bases from J, the junction kept 3 bases outside the gene matches. Germline V CDR1 and CDR2: LNHDA, SQIVND (reference sequence).

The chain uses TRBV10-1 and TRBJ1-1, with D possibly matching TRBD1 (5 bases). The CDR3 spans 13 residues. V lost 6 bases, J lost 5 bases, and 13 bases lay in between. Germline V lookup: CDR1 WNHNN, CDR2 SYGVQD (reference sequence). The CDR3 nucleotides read TGCGCCAGCAGCTTGGGGGGAGCGACTGAAGCTTTCTTT. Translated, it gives CASSLGGATEAFF.

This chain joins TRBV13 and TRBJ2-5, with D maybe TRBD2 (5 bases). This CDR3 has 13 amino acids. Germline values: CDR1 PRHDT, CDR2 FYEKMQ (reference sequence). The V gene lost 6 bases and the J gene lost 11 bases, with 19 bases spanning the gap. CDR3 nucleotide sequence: TGTGCCAGCAGGGACTTGCAATCCTACAAGCAGTACTTC. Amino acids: CASRDLQSYKQYF.

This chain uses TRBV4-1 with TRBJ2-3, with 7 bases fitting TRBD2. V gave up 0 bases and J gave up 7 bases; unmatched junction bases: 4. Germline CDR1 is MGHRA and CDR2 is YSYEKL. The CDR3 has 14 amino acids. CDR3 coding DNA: TGCGCCAGCAGCCAAGATTCGCGGGGGAATACGCAGTATTTT. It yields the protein CASSQDSRGNTQYF.

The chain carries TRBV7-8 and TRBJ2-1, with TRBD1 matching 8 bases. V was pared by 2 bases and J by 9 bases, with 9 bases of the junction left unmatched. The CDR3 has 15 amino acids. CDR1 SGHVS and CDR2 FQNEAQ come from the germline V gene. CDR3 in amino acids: CASSLTGGVIVEQFF. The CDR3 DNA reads TGTGCCAGCAGCTTAACAGGGGGTGTGATTGTTGAGCAGTTCTTC.

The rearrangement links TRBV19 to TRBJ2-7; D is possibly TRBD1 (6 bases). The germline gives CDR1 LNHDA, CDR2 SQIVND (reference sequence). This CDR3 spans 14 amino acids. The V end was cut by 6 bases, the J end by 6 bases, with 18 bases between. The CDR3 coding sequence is TGTGCCAGTAGCCTTACAAATGGGGACACCGAGCAGTACTTC. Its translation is CASSLTNGDTEQYF.

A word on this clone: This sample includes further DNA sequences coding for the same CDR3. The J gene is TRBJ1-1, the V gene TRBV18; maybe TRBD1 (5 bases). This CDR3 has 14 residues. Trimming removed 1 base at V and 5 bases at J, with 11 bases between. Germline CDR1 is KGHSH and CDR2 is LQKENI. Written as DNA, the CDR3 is TGTGCCAGCTCACCACTCACAGGAGGGACTGAAGCTTTCTTT. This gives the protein CASSPLTGGTEAFF.

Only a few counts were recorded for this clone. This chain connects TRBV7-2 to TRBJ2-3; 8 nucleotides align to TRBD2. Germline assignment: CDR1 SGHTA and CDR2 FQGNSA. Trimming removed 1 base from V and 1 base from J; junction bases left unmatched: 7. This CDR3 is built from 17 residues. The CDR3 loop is CASSLGMLAGRTDTQYF. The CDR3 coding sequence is TGTGCCAGCAGCTTAGGAATGCTAGCGGGTCGCACAGATACGCAGTATTTT.

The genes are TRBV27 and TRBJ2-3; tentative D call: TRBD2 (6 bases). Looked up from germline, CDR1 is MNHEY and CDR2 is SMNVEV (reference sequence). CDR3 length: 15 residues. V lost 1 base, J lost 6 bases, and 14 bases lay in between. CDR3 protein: CASSLFGGNWDTQYF. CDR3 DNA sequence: TGTGCCAGCAGTTTATTTGGCGGGAATTGGGATACGCAGTATTTT.

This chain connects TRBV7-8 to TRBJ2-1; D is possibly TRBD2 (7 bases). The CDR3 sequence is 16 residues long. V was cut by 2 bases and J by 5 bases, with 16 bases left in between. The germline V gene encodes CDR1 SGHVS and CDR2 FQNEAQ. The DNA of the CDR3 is TGTGCCAGCAGCTTAAGCGGGACACAAGCTAACAATGAGCAGTTCTTC. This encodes CASSLSGTQANNEQFF.

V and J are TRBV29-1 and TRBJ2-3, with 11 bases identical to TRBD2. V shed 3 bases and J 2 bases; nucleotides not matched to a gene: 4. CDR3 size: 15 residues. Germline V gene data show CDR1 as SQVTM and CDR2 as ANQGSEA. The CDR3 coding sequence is TGCAGCGTTGACGATAGCGGGGGGGTCACAGATACGCAGTATTTT. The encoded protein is CSVDDSGGVTDTQYF.

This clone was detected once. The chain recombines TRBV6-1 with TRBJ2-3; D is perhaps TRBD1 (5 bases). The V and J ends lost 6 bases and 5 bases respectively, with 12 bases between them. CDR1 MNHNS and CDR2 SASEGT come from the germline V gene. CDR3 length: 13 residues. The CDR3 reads CASSLNRIDTQYF. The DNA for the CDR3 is TGTGCCAGCAGCCTGAACAGGATAGATACGCAGTATTTT.